This T cell receptor (beta chain) stems from a study of T and B cells in COVID-19 patients. Overall study context: Blood was sampled from COVID-19 patients who were either actively infected or recovered. Comorbidities linked to unfavorable COVID-19 outcome were present in about 90% of the roughly 20 active-infection patients. Broader study findings: No sequencing was yet done of CD4+, regulatory or CD8+ subsets, or of SARS-CoV-2-responsive or tetramer+ sorted cells. Blood from mildly ill patients while symptomatic, and early samples from severe cases, were scarce.

Looked up from germline, CDR1 is WNHNN and CDR2 is SYGVQD (reference sequence). The CDR3 extends over 14 amino acids. The V and J ends lost 8 bases and 3 bases, in that order; junction bases with no gene match: 6. This clonotype has more than one count but fewer than ten. What it binds is unknown. BIOMED2 TRB-A/B primer pools were used in multiplex TRB PCR. MiXCR, applied by TCRdb to the multiplex PCR reads, yields one record per CDR3 protein. There are about 9,400 distinct CDR3 sequences in the sample; around 33% occur only once, and approximately 22% lies in the top ten. Blood genomic DNA input for TRB amplification was about 240-550 ng.

The clonotype originates from a human donor who had recovered from COVID-19. Sequenced: blood. The V gene is TRBV10-1, the J gene TRBJ1-1; 10 nucleotides agree with TRBD1. CDR3 in DNA: TGCGCCAGCCGGGACAGGGGAATGGACACTGAAGCTTTCTTT. It translates to CASRDRGMDTEAFF.